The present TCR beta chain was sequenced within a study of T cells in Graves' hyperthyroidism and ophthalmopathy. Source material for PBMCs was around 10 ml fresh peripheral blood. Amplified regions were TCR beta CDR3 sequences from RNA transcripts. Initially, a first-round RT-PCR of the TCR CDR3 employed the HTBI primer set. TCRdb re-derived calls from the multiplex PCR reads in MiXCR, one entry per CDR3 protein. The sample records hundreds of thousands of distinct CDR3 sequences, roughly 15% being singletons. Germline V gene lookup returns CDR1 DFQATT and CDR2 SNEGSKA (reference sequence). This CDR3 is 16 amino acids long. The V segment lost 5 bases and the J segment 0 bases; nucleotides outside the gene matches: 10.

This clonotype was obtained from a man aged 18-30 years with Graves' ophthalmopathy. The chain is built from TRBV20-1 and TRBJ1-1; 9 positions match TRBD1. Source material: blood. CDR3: CSAAKQGAGMNTEAFF. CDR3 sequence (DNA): TGCAGTGCTGCTAAACAGGGGGCCGGCATGAACACTGAAGCTTTCTTT.